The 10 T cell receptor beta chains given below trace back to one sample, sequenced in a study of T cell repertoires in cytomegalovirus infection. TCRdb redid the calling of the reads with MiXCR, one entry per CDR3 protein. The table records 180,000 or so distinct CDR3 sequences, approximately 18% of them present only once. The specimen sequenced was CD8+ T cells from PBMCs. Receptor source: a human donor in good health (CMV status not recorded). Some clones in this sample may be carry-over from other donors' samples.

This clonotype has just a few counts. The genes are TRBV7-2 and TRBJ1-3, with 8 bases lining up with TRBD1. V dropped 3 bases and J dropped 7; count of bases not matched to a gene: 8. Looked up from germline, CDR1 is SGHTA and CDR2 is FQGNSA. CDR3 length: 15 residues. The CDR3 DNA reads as TGTGCCAGCAGCTTTTTGACAGGGGCGGCGAACACCATATATTTT. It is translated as CASSFLTGAANTIYF.

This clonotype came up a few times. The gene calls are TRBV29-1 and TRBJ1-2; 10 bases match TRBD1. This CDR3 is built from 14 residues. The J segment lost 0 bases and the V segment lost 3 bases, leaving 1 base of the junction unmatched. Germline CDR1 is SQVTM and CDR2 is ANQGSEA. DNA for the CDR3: TGCAGCGTTGAGACAGGGGGCTCTAACTATGGCTACACCTTC. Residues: CSVETGGSNYGYTF.

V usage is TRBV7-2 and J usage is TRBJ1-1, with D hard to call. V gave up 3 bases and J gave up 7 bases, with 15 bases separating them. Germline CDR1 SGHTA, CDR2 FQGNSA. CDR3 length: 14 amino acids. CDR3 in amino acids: CASSLDEFRLEAFF. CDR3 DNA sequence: TGTGCCAGCAGCTTGGACGAGTTCAGGCTTGAAGCTTTCTTT.

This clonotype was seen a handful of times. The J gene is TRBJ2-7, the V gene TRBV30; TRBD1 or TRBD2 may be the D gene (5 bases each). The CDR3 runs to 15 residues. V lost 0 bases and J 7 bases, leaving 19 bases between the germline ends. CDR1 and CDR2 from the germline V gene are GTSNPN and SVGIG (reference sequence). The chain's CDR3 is CAWSVYLGAAREQYF. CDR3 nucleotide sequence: TGTGCCTGGAGTGTATATCTCGGGGCCGCGAGAGAGCAGTACTTC.

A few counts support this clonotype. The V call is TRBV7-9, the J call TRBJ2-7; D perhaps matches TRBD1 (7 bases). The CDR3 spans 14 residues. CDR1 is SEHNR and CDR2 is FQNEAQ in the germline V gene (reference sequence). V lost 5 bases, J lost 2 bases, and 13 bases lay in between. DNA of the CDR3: TGTGCCAGCAGCCGCGGGACAGAGACCTACGAGCAGTACTTC. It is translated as CASSRGTETYEQYF.

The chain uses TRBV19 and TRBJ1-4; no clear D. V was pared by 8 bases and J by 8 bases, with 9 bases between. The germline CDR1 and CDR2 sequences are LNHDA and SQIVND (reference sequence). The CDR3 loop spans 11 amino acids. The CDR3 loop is CASRFVEKLFF. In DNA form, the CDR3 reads TGTGCCAGTCGATTCGTGGAAAAACTGTTTTTT. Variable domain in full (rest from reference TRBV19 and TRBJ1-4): DGGITQSPKYLFRKEGQNVTLSCEQNLNHDAMYWYRQDPGQGLRLIYYSQIVNDFQKGDIAEGYSVSREKKESFPLTVTSAQKNPTAFYLCASRFVEKLFFGSGTQLSVL.

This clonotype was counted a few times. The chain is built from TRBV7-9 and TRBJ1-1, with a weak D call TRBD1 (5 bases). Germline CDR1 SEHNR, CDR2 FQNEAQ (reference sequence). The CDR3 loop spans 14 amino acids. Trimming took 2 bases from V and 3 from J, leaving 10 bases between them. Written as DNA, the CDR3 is TGTGCCAGCAGCTTAATCGTAGGGGACACTGAAGCTTTCTTT. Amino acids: CASSLIVGDTEAFF.

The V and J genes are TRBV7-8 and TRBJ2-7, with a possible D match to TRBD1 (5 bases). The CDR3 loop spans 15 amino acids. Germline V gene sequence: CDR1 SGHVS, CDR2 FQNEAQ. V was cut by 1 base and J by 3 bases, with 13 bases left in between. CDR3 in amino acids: CASSLEGSRNYEQYF. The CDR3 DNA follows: TGTGCCAGCAGCTTAGAGGGGTCCCGAAACTACGAGCAGTACTTC. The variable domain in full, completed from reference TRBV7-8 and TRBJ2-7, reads GAGVSQSPRYKVAKRGQDVALRCDPISGHVSLFWYQQALGQGPEFLTYFQNEAQLDKSGLPSDRFFAERPEGSVSTLKIQRTQQEDSAVYLCASSLEGSRNYEQYFGPGTRLTVT.

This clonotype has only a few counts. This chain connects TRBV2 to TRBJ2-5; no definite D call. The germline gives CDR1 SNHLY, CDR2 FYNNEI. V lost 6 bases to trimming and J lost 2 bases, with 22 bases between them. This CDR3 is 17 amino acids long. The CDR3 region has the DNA TGTGCCAGCAGCCTAAGGGCGGACCCACCCTCACAAGAGACCCAGTACTTC. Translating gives CASSLRADPPSQETQYF.

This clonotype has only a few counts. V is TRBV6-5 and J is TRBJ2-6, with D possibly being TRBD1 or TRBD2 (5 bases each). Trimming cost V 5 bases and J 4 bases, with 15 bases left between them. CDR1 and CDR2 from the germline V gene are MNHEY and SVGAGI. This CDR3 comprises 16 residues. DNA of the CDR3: TGTGCCAGCAGTAACCTAGCAGGGTCCGGGGCCAACGTCCTGACTTTC. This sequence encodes CASSNLAGSGANVLTF.